This T cell receptor beta chain was captured by sequencing in a study of shared clonotypes between healthy human individuals. Each replicate PCR on the sorted subsets used 200 ng DNA (around 30,000 T cell genomes). TCRdb keeps only in-frame clones here, not all; method: immunoSEQ multiplex PCR. Of about 380,000 clones listed, around 96% are singletons. Comments on this clone: Its target is unknown.

The CDR3 loop spans 15 amino acids. The germline V and J ends were trimmed by 7 bases and 2 bases, with 14 bases remaining between them. CDR1 and CDR2 (germline): SNHLY, FYNNEI. Points from the study as a whole: What rarefaction showed was incomplete sorted-subset sequencing despite large depth.

Sequenced sample: memory CD8+ T cells sorted from blood. Subset indicated: CD45RO+ cells pooled with CCR7-negative TemRA cells. The receptor was isolated from a man younger than 45 in good health. This rearrangement joins TRBV2 to TRBJ2-2; no clear D gene. CDR3 loop: CASKGARSNTGELFF. In DNA form, the CDR3 reads TGTGCCAGCAAAGGAGCTCGAAGCAACACCGGGGAGCTGTTTTTT. The full variable domain, with the rest looked up from reference TRBV2 and TRBJ2-2, is EPEVTQTPSHQVTQMGQEVILRCVPISNHLYFYWYRQILGQKVEFLVSFYNNEISEKSEIFDDQFSVERPDGSNFTLKIRSTKLEDSAMYFCASKGARSNTGELFFGEGSRLTVL.